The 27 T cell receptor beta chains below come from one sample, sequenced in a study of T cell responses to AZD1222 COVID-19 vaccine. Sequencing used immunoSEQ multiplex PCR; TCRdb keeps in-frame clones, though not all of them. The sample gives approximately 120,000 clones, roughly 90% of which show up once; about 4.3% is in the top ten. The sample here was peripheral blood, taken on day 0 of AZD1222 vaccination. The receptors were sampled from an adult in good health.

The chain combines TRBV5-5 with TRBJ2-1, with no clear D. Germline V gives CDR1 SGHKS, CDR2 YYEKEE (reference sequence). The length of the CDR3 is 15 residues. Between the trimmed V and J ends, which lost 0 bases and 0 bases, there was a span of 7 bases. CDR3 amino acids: CASSLGQISYNEQFF. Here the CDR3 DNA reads TGTGCCAGCAGCTTGGGGCAGATCTCCTACAATGAGCAGTTCTTC. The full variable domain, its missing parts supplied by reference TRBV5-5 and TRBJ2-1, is DAGVTQSPTHLIKTRGQQVTLRCSPISGHKSVSWYQQVLGQGPQFIFQYYEKEERGRGNFPDRFSARQFPNYSSELNVNALLLGDSALYLCASSLGQISYNEQFFGPGTRLTVL.

The CDR3: CASSDRGGGGNQPQHF. CDR3 DNA: TGTGCCAGCAGTGATCGAGGTGGAGGGGGCAATCAGCCCCAGCATTTT. The chain links TRBV6-1 to TRBJ1-5; D is possibly TRBD1 (5 bases). V dropped 3 bases and J dropped 2 bases, with 14 bases sitting between them. This CDR3 region has 16 residues. The germline V gene has CDR1 MNHNS and CDR2 SASEGT.

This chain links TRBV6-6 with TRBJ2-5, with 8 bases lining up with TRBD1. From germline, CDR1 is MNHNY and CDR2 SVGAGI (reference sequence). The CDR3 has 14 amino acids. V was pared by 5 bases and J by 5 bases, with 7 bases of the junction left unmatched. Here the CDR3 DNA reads TGTGCCAGCAGTGGAACAGGGGGATTGGAGACCCAGTACTTC. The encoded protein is CASSGTGGLETQYF.

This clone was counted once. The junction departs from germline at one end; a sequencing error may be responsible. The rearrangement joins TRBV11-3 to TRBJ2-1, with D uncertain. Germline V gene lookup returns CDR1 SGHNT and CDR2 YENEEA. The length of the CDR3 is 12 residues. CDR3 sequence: CASSLGDSPAVF. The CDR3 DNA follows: TGTGCCAGCAGCTTAGGTGACTCCCCAGCCGTCTTC.

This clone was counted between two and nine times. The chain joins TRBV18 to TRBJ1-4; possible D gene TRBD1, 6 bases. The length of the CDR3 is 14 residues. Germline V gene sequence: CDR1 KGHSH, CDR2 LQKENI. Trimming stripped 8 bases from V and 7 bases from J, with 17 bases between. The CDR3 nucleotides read TGTGCCAGCAAACAGGGAAGTGAAGGTGAAAAACTGTTTTTT. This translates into CASKQGSEGEKLFF.

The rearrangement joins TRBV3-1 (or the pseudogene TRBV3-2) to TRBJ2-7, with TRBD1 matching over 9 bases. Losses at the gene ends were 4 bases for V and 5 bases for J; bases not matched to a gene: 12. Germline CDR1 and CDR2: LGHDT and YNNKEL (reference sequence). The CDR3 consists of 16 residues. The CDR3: CASSPTWTGVRDEQYF. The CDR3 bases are TGTGCCAGCAGCCCCACCTGGACAGGGGTTCGTGACGAGCAGTACTTC.

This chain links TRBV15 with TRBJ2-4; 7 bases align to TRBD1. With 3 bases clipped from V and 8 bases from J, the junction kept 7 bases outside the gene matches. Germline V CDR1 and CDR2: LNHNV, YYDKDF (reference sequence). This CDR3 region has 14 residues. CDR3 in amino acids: CATSSSGTAYIQYF. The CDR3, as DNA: TGTGCCACCAGCAGCTCCGGGACAGCTTACATTCAGTACTTC. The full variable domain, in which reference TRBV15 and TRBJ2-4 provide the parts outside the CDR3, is DAMVIQNPRYQVTQFGKPVTLSCSQTLNHNVMYWYQQKSSQAPKLLFHYYDKDFNNEADTPDNFQSRRPNTSFCFLDIRSPGLGDTAMYLCATSSSGTAYIQYFGAGTRLSVL.

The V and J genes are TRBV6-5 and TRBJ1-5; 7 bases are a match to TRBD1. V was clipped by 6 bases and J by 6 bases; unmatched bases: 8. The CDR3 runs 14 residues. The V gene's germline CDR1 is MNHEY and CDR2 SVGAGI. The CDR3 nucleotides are TGTGCCAGCAGCCGGACAGGCGGTGGTCAGCCCCAGCATTTT. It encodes CASSRTGGGQPQHF.

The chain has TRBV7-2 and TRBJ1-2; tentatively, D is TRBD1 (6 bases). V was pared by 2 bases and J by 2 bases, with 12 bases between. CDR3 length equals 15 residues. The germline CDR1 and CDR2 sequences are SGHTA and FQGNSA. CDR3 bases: TGTGCCAGCAGCTTATTCGGACAGAGGAACTATGGCTACACCTTC. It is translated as CASSLFGQRNYGYTF.

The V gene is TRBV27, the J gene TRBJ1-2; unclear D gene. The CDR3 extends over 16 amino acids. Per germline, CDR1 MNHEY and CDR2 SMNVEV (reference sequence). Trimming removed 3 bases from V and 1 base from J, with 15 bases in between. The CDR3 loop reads CASSFSGRKDNYGYTF. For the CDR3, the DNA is TGTGCCAGCAGTTTCTCCGGACGGAAAGATAACTATGGCTACACCTTC.

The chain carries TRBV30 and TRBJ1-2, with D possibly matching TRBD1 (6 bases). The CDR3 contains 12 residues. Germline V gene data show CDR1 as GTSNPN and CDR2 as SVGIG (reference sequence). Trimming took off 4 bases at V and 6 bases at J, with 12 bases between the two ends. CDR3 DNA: TGTGCCTGGATGGGGGGCGGCAATGGCTACACCTTC. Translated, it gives CAWMGGGNGYTF.

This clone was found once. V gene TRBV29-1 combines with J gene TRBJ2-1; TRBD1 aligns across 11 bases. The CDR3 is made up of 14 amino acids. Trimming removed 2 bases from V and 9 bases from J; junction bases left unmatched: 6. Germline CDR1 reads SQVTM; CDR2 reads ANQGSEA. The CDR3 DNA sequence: TGCAGCGTTGAATCAGGGACAGGGGGGAGTGAGCAGTTCTTC. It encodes CSVESGTGGSEQFF.

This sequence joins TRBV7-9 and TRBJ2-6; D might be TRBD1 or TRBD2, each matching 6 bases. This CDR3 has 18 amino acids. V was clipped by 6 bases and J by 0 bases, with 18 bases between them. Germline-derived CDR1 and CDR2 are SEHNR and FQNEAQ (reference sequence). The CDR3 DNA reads TGTGCCAGCAGACCATCCGGGGGCTTCAGCTCTGGGGCCAACGTCCTGACTTTC. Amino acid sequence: CASRPSGGFSSGANVLTF.

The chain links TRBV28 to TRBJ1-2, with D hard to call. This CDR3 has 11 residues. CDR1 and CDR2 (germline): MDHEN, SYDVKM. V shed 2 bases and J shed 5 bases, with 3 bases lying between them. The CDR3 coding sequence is TGTGCCAGCAGTTTACTTTATGGCTACACCTTC. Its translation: CASSLLYGYTF.

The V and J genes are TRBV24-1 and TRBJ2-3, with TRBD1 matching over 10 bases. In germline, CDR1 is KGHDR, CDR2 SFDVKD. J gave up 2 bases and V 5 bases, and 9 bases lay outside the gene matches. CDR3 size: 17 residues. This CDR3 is CATSGKKGQGDTDTQYF. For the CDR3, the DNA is TGTGCCACCAGTGGCAAAAAAGGACAGGGGGACACAGATACGCAGTATTTT.

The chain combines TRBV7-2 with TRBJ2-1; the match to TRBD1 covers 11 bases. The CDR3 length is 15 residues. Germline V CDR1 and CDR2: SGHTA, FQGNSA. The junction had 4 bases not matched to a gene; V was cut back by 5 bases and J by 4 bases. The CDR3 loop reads CASSIGTGGYNEQFF. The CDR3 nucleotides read TGTGCCAGCAGCATCGGGACAGGGGGTTACAATGAGCAGTTCTTC.

The CDR3 is CSTGTYEQYF. DNA of the CDR3: TGCAGTACAGGGACATACGAGCAGTACTTC. The chain uses TRBV20-1 and TRBJ2-7; the D gene is possibly TRBD1 (6 bases). V dropped 8 bases and J dropped 4 bases, with 9 bases sitting between them. CDR1 is DFQATT, CDR2 SNEGSKA, per germline (reference sequence). The CDR3 is 10 amino acids.

CDR3 bases: TGTGCCAGCAGCTATATTTCGCAGGGGAGCAATCAGCCCCAGCATTTT. Protein sequence: CASSYISQGSNQPQHF. This chain joins TRBV6-2 or TRBV6-3 and TRBJ1-5; D may be TRBD1 (6 bases). This CDR3 has 16 amino acids. V gave up 6 bases and J gave up 1 base, with 16 bases separating them. CDR1 and CDR2 (germline): MNHEY, SVGEGT.

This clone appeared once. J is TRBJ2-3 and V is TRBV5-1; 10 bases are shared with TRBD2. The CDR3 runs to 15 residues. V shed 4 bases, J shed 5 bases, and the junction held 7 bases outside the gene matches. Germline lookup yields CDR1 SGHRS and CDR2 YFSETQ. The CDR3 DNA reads TGCGCCAGCAGCGAAACTCTAGCGGGAGTAGATACGCAGTATTTT. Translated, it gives CASSETLAGVDTQYF.

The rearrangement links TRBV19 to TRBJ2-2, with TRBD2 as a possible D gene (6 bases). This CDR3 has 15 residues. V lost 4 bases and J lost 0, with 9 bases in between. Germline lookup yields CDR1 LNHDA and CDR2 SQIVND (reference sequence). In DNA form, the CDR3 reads TGTGCCAGTAGTAGGGGGGACGCGAACACCGGGGAGCTGTTTTTT. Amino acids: CASSRGDANTGELFF.

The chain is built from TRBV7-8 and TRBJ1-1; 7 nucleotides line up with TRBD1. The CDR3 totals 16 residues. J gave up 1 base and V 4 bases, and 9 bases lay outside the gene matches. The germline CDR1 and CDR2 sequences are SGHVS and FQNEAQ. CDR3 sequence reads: CASSYTGTVKNTEAFF. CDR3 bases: TGTGCCAGCAGCTATACCGGGACAGTAAAGAACACTGAAGCTTTCTTT.

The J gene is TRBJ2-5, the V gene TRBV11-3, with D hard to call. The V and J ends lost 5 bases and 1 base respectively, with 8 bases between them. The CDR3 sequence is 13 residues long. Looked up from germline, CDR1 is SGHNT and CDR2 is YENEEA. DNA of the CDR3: TGTGCCAGCAGCCCCACCGGCCAAGAGACCCAGTACTTC. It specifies CASSPTGQETQYF.

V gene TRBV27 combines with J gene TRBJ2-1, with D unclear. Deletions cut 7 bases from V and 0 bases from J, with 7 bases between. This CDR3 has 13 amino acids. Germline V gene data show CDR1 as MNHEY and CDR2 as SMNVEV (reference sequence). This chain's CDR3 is CASTPSSYNEQFF. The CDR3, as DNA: TGTGCCAGCACCCCGAGCTCCTACAATGAGCAGTTCTTC.

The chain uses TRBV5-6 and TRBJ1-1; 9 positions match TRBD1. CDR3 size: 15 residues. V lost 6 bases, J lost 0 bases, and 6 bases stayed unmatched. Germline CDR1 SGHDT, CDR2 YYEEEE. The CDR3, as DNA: TGTGCCAGCACCAAAGGGACAGGGATGAACACTGAAGCTTTCTTT. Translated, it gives CASTKGTGMNTEAFF.

The CDR3 DNA is TGCGCCAGCAGCCGTACAGGGGGACAGGCAGATACGCAGTATTTT. The encoded protein is CASSRTGGQADTQYF. This rearrangement joins TRBV5-1 to TRBJ2-3, with TRBD1 matching 8 bases. Germline V gene data show CDR1 as SGHRS and CDR2 as YFSETQ. With 4 bases clipped from V and 4 bases from J, the junction kept 8 bases outside the gene matches. The length of the CDR3 is 15 residues. Full variable domain (rest looked up from reference TRBV5-1 and TRBJ2-3): KAGVTQTPRYLIKTRGQQVTLSCSPISGHRSVSWYQQTPGQGLQFLFEYFSETQRNKGNFPGRFSGRQFSNSRSEMNVSTLELGDSALYLCASSRTGGQADTQYFGPGTRLTVL.

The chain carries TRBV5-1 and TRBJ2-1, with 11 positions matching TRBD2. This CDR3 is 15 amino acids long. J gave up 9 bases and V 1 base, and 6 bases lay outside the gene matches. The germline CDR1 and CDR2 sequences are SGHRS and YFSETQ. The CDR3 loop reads CASSLTSGSLIEQFF. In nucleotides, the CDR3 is TGCGCCAGCAGCTTGACTAGCGGGAGCTTAATTGAGCAGTTCTTC. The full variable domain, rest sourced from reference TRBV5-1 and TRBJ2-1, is KAGVTQTPRYLIKTRGQQVTLSCSPISGHRSVSWYQQTPGQGLQFLFEYFSETQRNKGNFPGRFSGRQFSNSRSEMNVSTLELGDSALYLCASSLTSGSLIEQFFGPGTRLTVL.

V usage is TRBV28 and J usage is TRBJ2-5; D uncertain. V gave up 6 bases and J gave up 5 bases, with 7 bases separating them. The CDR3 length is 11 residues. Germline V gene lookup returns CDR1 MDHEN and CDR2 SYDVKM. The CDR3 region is CASSSRETQYF. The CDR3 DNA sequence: TGTGCCAGCAGCTCCCGGGAGACCCAGTACTTC.